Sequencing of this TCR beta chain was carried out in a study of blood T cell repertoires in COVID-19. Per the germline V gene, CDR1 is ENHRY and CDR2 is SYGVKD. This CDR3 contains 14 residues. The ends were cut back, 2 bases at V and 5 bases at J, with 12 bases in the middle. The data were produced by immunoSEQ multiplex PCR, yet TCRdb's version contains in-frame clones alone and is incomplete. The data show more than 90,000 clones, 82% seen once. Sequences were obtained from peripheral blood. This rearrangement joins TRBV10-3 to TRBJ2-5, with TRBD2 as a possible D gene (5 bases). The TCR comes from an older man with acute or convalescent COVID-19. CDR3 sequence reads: CAISEGVRGETQYF. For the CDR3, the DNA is TGTGCCATCAGTGAGGGGGTCCGCGGGGAGACCCAGTACTTC.